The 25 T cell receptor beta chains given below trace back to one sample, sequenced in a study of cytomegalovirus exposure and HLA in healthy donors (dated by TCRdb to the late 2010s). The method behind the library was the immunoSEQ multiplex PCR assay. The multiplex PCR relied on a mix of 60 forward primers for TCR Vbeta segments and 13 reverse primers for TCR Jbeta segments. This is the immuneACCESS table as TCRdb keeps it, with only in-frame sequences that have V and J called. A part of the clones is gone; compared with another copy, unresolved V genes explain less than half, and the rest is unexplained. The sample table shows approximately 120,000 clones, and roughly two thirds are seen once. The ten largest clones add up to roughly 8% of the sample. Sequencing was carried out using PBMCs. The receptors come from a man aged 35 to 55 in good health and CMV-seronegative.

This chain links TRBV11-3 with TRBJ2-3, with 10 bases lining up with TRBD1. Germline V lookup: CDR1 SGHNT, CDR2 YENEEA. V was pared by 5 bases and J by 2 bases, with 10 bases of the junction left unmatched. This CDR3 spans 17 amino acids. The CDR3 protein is CASSQLGTGVDTDTQYF. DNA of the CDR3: TGTGCCAGCAGCCAACTCGGGACAGGGGTCGACACAGATACGCAGTATTTT. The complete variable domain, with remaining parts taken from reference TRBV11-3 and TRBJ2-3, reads EAGVVQSPRYKIIEKKQPVAFWCNPISGHNTLYWYLQNLGQGPELLIRYENEEAVDDSQLPKDRFSAERLKGVDSTLKIQPAELGDSAVYLCASSQLGTGVDTDTQYFGPGTRLTVL.

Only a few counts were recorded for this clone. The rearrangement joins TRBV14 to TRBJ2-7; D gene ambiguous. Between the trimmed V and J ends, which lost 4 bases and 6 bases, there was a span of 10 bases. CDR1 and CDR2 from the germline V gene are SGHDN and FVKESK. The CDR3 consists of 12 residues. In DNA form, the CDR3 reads TGTGCCAGCAGCCGTAAAGGCGGCGAGCAGTACTTC. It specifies CASSRKGGEQYF.

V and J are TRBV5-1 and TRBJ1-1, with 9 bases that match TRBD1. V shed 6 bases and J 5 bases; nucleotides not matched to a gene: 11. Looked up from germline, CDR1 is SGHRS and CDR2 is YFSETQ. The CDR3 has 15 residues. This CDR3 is CASKSYRGRGTEAFF. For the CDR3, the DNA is TGCGCCAGCAAATCGTACAGGGGGCGAGGAACTGAAGCTTTCTTT.

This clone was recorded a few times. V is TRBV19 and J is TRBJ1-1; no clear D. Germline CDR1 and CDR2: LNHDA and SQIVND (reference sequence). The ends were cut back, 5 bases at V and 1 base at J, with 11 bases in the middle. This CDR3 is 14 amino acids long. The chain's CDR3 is CASSLMTPNTEAFF. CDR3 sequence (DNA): TGTGCCAGTAGTCTAATGACACCGAACACTGAAGCTTTCTTT.

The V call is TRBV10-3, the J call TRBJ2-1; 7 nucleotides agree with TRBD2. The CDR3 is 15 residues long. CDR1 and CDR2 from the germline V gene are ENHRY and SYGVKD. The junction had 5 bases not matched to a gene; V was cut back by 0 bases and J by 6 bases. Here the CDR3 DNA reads TGTGCCATCAGTGAGTCGAGGGACTACTTCAATGAGCAGTTCTTC. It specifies CAISESRDYFNEQFF.

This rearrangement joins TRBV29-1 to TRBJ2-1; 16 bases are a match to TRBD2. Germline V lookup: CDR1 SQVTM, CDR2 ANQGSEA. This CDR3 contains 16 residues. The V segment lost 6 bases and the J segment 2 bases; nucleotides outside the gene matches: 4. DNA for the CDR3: TGCAGCGTCTCCGGGACTAGCGGGGGGGCCTACAATGAGCAGTTCTTC. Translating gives CSVSGTSGGAYNEQFF.

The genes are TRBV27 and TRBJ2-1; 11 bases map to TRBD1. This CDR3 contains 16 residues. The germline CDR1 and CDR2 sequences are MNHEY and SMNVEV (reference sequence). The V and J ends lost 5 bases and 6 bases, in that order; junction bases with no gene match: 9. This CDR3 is CASSDGGTGGLNEQFF. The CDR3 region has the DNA TGTGCCAGCAGTGACGGTGGGACAGGGGGACTCAATGAGCAGTTCTTC.

The CDR3 protein is CASRTTDDYGYTF. DNA for the CDR3: TGTGCCAGCAGGACGACAGACGACTATGGCTACACCTTC. The V call is TRBV6-6, the J call TRBJ1-2; D is possibly TRBD1 (5 bases). From germline, CDR1 is MNHNY and CDR2 SVGAGI (reference sequence). The CDR3 runs 13 residues. V gave up 6 bases and J gave up 3 bases, with 11 bases separating them.

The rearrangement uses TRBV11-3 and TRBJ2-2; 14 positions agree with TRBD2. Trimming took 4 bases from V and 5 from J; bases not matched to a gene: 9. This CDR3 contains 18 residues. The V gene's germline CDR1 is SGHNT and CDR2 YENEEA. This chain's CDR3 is CASSSRLAGGLGTGELFF. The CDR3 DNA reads TGTGCCAGCAGCTCCCGACTAGCGGGGGGGCTGGGTACCGGGGAGCTGTTTTTT.

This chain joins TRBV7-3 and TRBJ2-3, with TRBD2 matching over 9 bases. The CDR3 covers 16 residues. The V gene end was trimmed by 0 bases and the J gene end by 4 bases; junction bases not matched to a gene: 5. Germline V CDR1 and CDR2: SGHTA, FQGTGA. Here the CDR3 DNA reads TGTGCCAGCAGCTTAACTAGCGGGGGTATCGCAGATACGCAGTATTTT. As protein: CASSLTSGGIADTQYF.

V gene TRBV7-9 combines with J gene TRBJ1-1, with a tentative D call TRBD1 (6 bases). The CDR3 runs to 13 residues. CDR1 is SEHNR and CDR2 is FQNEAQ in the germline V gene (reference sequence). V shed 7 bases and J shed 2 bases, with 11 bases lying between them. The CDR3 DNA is TGTGCCAGCAAACTGGACAGCAACACTGAAGCTTTCTTT. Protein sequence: CASKLDSNTEAFF. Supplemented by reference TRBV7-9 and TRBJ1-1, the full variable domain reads DTGVSQNPRHKITKRGQNVTFRCDPISEHNRLYWYRQTLGQGPEFLTYFQNEAQLEKSRLLSDRFSAERPKGSFSTLEIQRTEQGDSAMYLCASKLDSNTEAFFGQGTRLTVV.

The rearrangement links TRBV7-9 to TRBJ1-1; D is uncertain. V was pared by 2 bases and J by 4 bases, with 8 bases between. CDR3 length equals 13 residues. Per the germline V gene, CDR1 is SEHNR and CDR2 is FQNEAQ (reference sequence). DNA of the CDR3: TGTGCCAGCAGCTTACAGGAAGCCACTGAAGCTTTCTTT. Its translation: CASSLQEATEAFF.

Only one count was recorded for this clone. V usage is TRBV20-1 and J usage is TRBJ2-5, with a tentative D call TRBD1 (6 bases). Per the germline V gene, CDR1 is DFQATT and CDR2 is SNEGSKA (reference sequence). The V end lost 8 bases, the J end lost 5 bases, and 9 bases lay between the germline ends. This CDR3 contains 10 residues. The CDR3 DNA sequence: TGCAGTACAGGGCGGGAGACCCAGTACTTC. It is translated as CSTGRETQYF.

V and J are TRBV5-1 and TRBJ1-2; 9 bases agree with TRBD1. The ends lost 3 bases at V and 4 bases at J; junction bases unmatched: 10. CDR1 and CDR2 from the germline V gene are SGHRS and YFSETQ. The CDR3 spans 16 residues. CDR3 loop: CASSSNDRGYSYGYTF. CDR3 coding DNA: TGCGCCAGCAGCTCCAACGACAGGGGGTATAGCTATGGCTACACCTTC. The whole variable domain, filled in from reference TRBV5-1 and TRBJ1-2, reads KAGVTQTPRYLIKTRGQQVTLSCSPISGHRSVSWYQQTPGQGLQFLFEYFSETQRNKGNFPGRFSGRQFSNSRSEMNVSTLELGDSALYLCASSSNDRGYSYGYTFGSGTRLTVV.

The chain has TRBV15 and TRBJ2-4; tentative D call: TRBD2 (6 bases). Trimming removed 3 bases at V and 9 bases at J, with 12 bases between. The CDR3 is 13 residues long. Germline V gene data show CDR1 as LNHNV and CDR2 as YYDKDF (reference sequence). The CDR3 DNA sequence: TGTGCCACCAGCAGCGACCTGGGGGGCATTCAGTACTTC. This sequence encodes CATSSDLGGIQYF.

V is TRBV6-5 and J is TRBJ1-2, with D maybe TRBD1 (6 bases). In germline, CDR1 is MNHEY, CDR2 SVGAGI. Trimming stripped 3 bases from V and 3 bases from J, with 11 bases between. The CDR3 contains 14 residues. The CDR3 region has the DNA TGTGCCAGCAGTTATGGACAGCTTCACTATGGCTACACCTTC. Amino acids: CASSYGQLHYGYTF.

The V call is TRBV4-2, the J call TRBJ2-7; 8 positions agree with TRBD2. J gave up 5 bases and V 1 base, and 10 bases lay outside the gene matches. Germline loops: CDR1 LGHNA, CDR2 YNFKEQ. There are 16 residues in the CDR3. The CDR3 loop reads CASSQAYGGGVDEQYF. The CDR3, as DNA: TGTGCCAGCAGCCAAGCCTACGGGGGGGGCGTAGACGAGCAGTACTTC.

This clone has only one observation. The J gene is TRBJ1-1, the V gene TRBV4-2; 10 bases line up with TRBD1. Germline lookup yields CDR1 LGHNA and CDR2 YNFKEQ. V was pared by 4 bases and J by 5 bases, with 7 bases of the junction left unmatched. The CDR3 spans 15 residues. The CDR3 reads CASSPKTGGFTEAFF. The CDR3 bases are TGTGCCAGCAGCCCAAAGACAGGGGGCTTTACTGAAGCTTTCTTT.

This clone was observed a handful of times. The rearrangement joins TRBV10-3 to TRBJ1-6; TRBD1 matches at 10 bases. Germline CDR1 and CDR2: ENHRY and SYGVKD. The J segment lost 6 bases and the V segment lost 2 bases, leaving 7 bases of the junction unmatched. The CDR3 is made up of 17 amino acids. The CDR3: CAISEQGTGATNSPLHF. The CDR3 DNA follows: TGTGCCATCAGTGAGCAGGGGACAGGGGCGACTAATTCACCCCTCCACTTT.

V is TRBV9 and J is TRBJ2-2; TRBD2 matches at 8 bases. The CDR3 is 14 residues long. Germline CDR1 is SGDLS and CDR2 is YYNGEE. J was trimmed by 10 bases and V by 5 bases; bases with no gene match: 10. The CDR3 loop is CASRSGGAGQELFF. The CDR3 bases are TGTGCCAGCAGGTCCGGGGGGGCGGGCCAGGAGCTGTTTTTT.

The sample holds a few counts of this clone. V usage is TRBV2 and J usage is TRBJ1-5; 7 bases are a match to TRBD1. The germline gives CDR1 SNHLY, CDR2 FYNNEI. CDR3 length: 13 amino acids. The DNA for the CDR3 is TGTGCACCAACAGGGGTACAGAAGGAGCCCCAGCATTTT. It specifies CAPTGVQKEPQHF. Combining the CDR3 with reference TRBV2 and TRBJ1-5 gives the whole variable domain EPEVTQTPSHQVTQMGQEVILRCVPISNHLYFYWYRQILGQKVEFLVSFYNNEISEKSEIFDDQFSVERPDGSNFTLKIRSTKLEDSAMYFCAPTGVQKEPQHFGDGTRLSIL.

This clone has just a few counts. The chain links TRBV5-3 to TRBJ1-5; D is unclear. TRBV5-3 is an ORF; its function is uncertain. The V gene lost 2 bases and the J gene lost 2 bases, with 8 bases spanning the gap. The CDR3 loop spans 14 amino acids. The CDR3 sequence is CARSFRDGNQPQHF. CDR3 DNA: TGTGCCAGAAGCTTTCGCGATGGCAATCAGCCCCAGCATTTT.

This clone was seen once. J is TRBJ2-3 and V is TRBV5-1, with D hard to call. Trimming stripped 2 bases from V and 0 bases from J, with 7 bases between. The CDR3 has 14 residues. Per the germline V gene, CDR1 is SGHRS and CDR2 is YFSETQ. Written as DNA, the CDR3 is TGCGCCAGCAGCTTATCTTCTAGCACAGATACGCAGTATTTT. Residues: CASSLSSSTDTQYF.

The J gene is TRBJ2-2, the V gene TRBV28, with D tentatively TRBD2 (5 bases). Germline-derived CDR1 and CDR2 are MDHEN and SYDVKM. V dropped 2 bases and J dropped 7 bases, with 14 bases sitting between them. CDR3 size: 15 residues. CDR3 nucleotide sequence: TGTGCCAGCAGTTTAATCAGCGGCGTGGGCGGGGAGCTGTTTTTT. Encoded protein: CASSLISGVGGELFF.

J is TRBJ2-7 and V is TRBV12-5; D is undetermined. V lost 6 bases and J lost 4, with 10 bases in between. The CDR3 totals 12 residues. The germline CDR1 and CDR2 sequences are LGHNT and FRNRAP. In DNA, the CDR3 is TGTGCTAGTGGCCCAGACATTTACGAGCAGTACTTC. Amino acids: CASGPDIYEQYF.